A selection of T cell receptor beta chains follows, all from one sample in a study of cytomegalovirus exposure and HLA in healthy donors. Assay: immunoSEQ multiplex PCR; the TCRdb copy retains only in-frame clones and omits some. The sample has over 110,000 clones, under 85% seen once. Sequences were obtained from PBMCs. The receptors originated from a man in his late teens or twenties in good health and CMV-seronegative. Each CDR3 is given with its conserved first and last residue. The order of the fields is clone size, D gene, J gene, V gene, CDR3 DNA, CDR3 protein. A D gene is named only where the DNA matches it firmly. Size tells how often a clone was seen (once, few, many) or the class of an expanded clone, and some rows leave it out.

abundance: -
d_gene: -
j_gene: TRBJ2-7
v_gene: TRBV6-5
CDR3nt: TGTGCCAGCAGTCCCCGCGCTATCCACCCCCACGAGCAGTACTTC
CDR3aa: CASSPRAIHPHEQYF

abundance: -
d_gene: TRBD1
j_gene: TRBJ2-1
v_gene: TRBV29-1
CDR3nt: TGCAGCGTCCCGGGACAGGGTTGGAATGAGCAGTTCTTC
CDR3aa: CSVPGQGWNEQFF

abundance: -
d_gene: -
j_gene: TRBJ1-6
v_gene: TRBV27
CDR3nt: TGTGCCAGCAGTCCTTTACTGGGAGGGAATTCACCCCTCCACTTT
CDR3aa: CASSPLLGGNSPLHF

abundance: -
d_gene: TRBD1
j_gene: TRBJ2-5
v_gene: TRBV6-5
CDR3nt: TGTGCCAGCCGGACAGGGGGCGGAGAGACCCAGTACTTC
CDR3aa: CASRTGGGETQYF

abundance: -
d_gene: -
j_gene: TRBJ1-2
v_gene: TRBV9
CDR3nt: TGTGCCAGCAGCGTAGCAGGGGAGGGCGGCTACACCTTC
CDR3aa: CASSVAGEGGYTF

abundance: -
d_gene: TRBD1
j_gene: TRBJ2-7
v_gene: TRBV6-1
CDR3nt: TGTGCCAGCAGTGGGGACAGCTCTTCGCAGTACTTC
CDR3aa: CASSGDSSSQYF

abundance: -
d_gene: -
j_gene: TRBJ2-2
v_gene: TRBV7-2
CDR3nt: TGTGCCAGCAGCCCGATAACTAACACCGGGGAGCTGTTTTTT
CDR3aa: CASSPITNTGELFF

abundance: once
d_gene: TRBD2
j_gene: TRBJ2-3
v_gene: TRBV11-2
CDR3nt: TGTGCCAGCAGCTTAGTACTAGCGGGCACAGATACGCAGTATTTT
CDR3aa: CASSLVLAGTDTQYF

abundance: once
d_gene: -
j_gene: TRBJ2-2
v_gene: TRBV19
CDR3nt: TGTGCCAGTAGTCCCCAAGGGGTTGCCGGGGAGCTGTTTTTT
CDR3aa: CASSPQGVAGELFF

abundance: -
d_gene: -
j_gene: TRBJ1-2
v_gene: TRBV5-1
CDR3nt: TGCGCCAGCAGCTTGGCCGATATGGGGGCAAGGGGCTATGGCTACACCTTC
CDR3aa: CASSLADMGARGYGYTF

abundance: -
d_gene: TRBD1
j_gene: TRBJ1-2
v_gene: TRBV7-9
CDR3nt: TGTTCCAGCAGCTTAGTAGGGGGCAGAGATGGCTACACCTTC
CDR3aa: CSSSLVGGRDGYTF

abundance: -
d_gene: -
j_gene: TRBJ1-1
v_gene: TRBV29-1
CDR3nt: TGCAGCGTTGTTCCGTTTGAAGGAATTAGCATGAACACTGAAGCTTTCTTT
CDR3aa: CSVVPFEGISMNTEAFF

abundance: -
d_gene: TRBD1
j_gene: TRBJ1-6
v_gene: TRBV30
CDR3nt: TGTGCCTGGGGGACAGGGGGCGGGTATTCACCCCTCCACTTT
CDR3aa: CAWGTGGGYSPLHF